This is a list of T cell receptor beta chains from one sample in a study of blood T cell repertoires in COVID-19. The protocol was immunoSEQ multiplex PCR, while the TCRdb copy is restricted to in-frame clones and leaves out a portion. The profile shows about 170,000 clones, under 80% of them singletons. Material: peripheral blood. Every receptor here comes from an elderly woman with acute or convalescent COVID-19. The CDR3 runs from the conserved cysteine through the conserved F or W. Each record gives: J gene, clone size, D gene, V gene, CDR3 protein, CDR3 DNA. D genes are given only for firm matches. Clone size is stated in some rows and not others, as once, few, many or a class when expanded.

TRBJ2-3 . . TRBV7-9 CASSLSGRDTQYF TGTGCCAGCAGCTTATCAGGGAGGGATACGCAGTATTTT
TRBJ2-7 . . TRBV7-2 CASDQTGSQYEQYF TGTGCCAGCGACCAGACAGGTTCGCAATACGAGCAGTACTTC
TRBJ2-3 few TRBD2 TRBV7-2 CASSQTSGGTDTQYF TGTGCCAGCAGCCAGACTAGCGGAGGCACAGATACGCAGTATTTT
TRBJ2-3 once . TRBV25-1 CASSEPGSDTQYF TGTGCCAGCAGTGAGCCAGGGTCAGATACGCAGTATTTT
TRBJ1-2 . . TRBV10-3 CAISETEQGHGYTF TGTGCCATCAGTGAAACGGAACAGGGCCATGGCTACACCTTC
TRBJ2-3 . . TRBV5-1 CASSAGTAGVEDTQYF TGCGCCAGCAGCGCCGGGACAGCGGGAGTTGAGGATACGCAGTATTTT
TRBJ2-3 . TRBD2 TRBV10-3 CAIGASGGPGDTQYF TGTGCCATCGGAGCGTCGGGAGGGCCTGGAGATACGCAGTATTTT
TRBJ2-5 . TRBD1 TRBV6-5 CASSYSTGGGETQYF TGTGCCAGCAGTTACTCGACAGGGGGCGGGGAGACCCAGTACTTC
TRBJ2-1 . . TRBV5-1 CASSMGPVNNEQFF TGCGCCAGCAGTATGGGGCCAGTGAACAATGAGCAGTTCTTC
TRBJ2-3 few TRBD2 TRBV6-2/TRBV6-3 CASSRSGSDTQYF TGTGCCAGCAGTCGTAGCGGGAGTGATACGCAGTATTTT
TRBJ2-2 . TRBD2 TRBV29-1 CSVTGGGNTGELFF TGCAGCGTCACCGGGGGGGGGAACACCGGGGAGCTGTTTTTT
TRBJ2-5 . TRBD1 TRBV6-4 CASSATGGVGETQYF TGTGCCAGCAGCGCTACAGGGGGCGTAGGGGAGACCCAGTACTTC
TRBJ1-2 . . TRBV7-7 CASSLGRTANLSGYTF TGTGCCAGCAGCTTAGGACGGACAGCGAACTTGAGCGGCTACACCTTC
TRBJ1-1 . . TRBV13 CASSLRNTEAFF TGTGCCAGCAGCTTACGGAACACTGAAGCTTTCTTT
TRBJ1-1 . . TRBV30 CAWSVLRGTEAFF TGTGCCTGGAGTGTACTCAGGGGCACTGAAGCTTTCTTT
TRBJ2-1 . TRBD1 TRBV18 CASSPATGANNEQFF TGTGCCAGCTCACCCGCGACAGGGGCTAACAATGAGCAGTTCTTC
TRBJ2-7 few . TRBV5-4 CASSPVGGGGYEQYF TGTGCCAGCAGCCCGGTAGGGGGAGGGGGGTACGAGCAGTACTTC
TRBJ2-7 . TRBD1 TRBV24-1 CATSDRDRYEQYF TGTGCCACCAGTGACAGGGACAGGTACGAGCAGTACTTC
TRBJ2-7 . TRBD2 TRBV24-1 CATSDPGTSGSYEQYF TGTGCCACCAGTGATCCCGGGACTAGCGGGTCCTACGAGCAGTACTTC
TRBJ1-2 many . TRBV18 CASSPEPRASGYTF TGTGCCAGCTCACCGGAACCCAGGGCGTCCGGCTACACCTTC
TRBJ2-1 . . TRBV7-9 CASSPKQRVSYNEQFF TGTGCCAGCAGCCCCAAACAGCGGGTCTCCTACAATGAGCAGTTCTTC
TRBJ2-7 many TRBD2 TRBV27 CASSGTSGSYEQYF TGTGCCAGCAGTGGGACTAGCGGCTCCTACGAGCAGTACTTC
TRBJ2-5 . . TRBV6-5 CASSYRGTQYF TGTGCCAGCAGTTACAGGGGGACCCAGTACTTC
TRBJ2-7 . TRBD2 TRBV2 CASRVTSGSSYEQYF TGTGCCAGCAGGGTGACTAGCGGGAGCTCCTACGAGCAGTACTTC
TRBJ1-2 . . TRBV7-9 CASSLETYYGGYTF TGTGCCAGCAGTCTTGAGACCTACTATGGCGGCTACACCTTC
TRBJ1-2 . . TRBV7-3 CASSMDSYGYTF TGTGCCAGCAGCATGGACAGCTATGGCTACACCTTC
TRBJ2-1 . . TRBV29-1 CSVVPGAGYNEQFF TGCAGCGTGGTACCGGGAGCTGGTTACAATGAGCAGTTCTTC
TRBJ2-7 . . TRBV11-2 CASSAGTSPSYEQYF TGTGCCAGCAGCGCGGGGACTTCCCCCTCCTACGAGCAGTACTTC
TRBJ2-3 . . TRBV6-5 CASSYSIGVVSDTQYF TGTGCCAGCAGTTACTCGATAGGGGTCGTTTCAGATACGCAGTATTTT
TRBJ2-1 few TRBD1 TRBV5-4 CASSLGQGFSYNEQFF TGTGCCAGCAGCCTGGGACAGGGGTTCTCCTACAATGAGCAGTTCTTC
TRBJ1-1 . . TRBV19 CASTDYLRGLNTEAFF TGTGCCAGTACCGACTACCTCAGGGGCCTGAACACTGAAGCTTTCTTT
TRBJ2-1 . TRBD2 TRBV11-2 CASSLDSGRAPYNEQFF TGTGCCAGCAGCTTAGATAGCGGGAGGGCCCCCTACAATGAGCAGTTCTTC
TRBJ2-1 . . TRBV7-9 CASSARTIIYNEQFF TGTGCCAGCAGCGCCCGGACAATCATTTACAATGAGCAGTTCTTC
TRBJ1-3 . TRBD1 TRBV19 CASSKQGANGNTIYF TGTGCCAGTAGTAAACAGGGGGCAAACGGAAACACCATATATTTT
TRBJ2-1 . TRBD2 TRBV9 CASSDQPASGKNLYNEQFF TGTGCCAGCAGCGACCAACCCGCTAGCGGGAAGAACCTTTACAATGAGCAGTTCTTC
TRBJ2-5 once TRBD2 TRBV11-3 CASSQAGVGTQYF TGTGCCAGCAGCCAGGCGGGAGTAGGCACCCAGTACTTC
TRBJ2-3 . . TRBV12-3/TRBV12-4 CASRSSPDTQYF TGTGCCAGCAGGAGTAGCCCAGATACGCAGTATTTT